The entry below describes one T cell receptor (beta chain). The data derive from a study of regulatory T cells in long-lasting Graves disease. Looking at the study overall: Graves' patients with a new diagnosis had received antithyroid drugs under 3 months.

Trimming pared 10 bases from V and 0 bases from J, leaving 15 bases between. This CDR3 region has 14 residues. Germline CDR1 reads SEHNR; CDR2 reads FQNEAQ (reference sequence). Noted time point: newly diagnosed GD, antithyroid drugs for less than 3 months. With RNA extracted from PBMCs as input, the TCR library was made. Arm-PCR of CDR3 regions and iRepertoire HTBI primers were used to build TCR beta libraries. TCRdb reprocessed the multiplex PCR reads with MiXCR, giving one entry per CDR3 protein. Seen here are a few hundred thousand distinct CDR3 sequences, about 12% observed once, and the top ten hold 18%. In addition, the sample was reused for a study of T cells in Graves' hyperthyroidism and ophthalmopathy. That study reports: A model of 13 V-J features distinguished ophthalmopathy from stable hyperthyroidism. Before onset, ophthalmopathy was predicted by the model a median around 6 months earlier.

This receptor was obtained from a woman aged 18 to 35 with Graves disease. The input for sequencing was peripheral blood mononuclear cells (PBMCs), taken at new diagnosis, from a patient treated with antithyroid drugs. This chain connects TRBV7-9 to TRBJ2-5, with D possibly matching TRBD1 (6 bases). The CDR3 nucleotides are TGTGCCACCAACAGCCCAGGGGACCAAGAGACCCAGTACTTC. As protein: CATNSPGDQETQYF.